This entry lists 20 T cell receptor beta chains sequenced from one sample in a study of blood T cell repertoires in COVID-19. Sequencing was performed with immunoSEQ multiplex PCR; in TCRdb, only in-frame clones are kept and a portion is missing. The table has 95,000 to 130,000 clones, less than 95% seen once. The sample taken for sequencing was peripheral blood. These TCRs come from a human donor with active COVID-19. The donor label of this sample is uncertain.

CDR3 sequence (DNA): TGTGCCAGCAGTCTACAGGCTAACTATGGCTACACCTTC. Amino acids: CASSLQANYGYTF. The V gene is TRBV12-3 or TRBV12-4, the J gene TRBJ1-2; maybe TRBD1 (5 bases). Trimming stripped 5 bases from V and 0 bases from J, with 7 bases between. This CDR3 contains 13 residues.

This chain uses TRBV2 with TRBJ2-3, with TRBD2 identical over 7 bases. Germline V gene lookup returns CDR1 SNHLY and CDR2 FYNNEI. Trimming took 7 bases from V and 0 from J; bases not matched to a gene: 4. The CDR3 contains 14 residues. The CDR3 protein is CASTKRGSTDTQYF. The CDR3 bases are TGTGCCAGCACTAAGCGGGGAAGCACAGATACGCAGTATTTT.

This clone was counted a single time. The rearrangement joins TRBV29-1 to TRBJ2-1; TRBD2 matches at 12 bases. Germline values: CDR1 SQVTM, CDR2 ANQGSEA. With V trimmed by 8 bases and J by 6 bases, 8 bases remained unmatched. CDR3 length equals 14 residues. The CDR3 loop reads CSIVRLAGVNEQFF. The CDR3 coding sequence is TGCAGCATTGTCCGACTAGCGGGGGTCAATGAGCAGTTCTTC.

The V and J genes are TRBV25-1 and TRBJ2-1, with 9 bases lining up with TRBD2. Looked up from germline, CDR1 is MGHDK and CDR2 is SYGVNS. This CDR3 has 15 residues. V lost 0 bases, J lost 7 bases, and 4 bases stayed unmatched. DNA of the CDR3: TGTGCCAGCAGTGAATATGCGGGGGGGGAAAATGAGCAGTTCTTC. Protein sequence: CASSEYAGGENEQFF.

This clone showed up just once. The rearrangement uses TRBV9 and TRBJ1-6, with D unresolved. From germline, CDR1 is SGDLS and CDR2 YYNGEE. The ends were cut back, 0 bases at V and 7 bases at J, with 11 bases in the middle. This CDR3 region has 15 residues. CDR3 in amino acids: CASSVERAANSPLHF. The CDR3 region has the DNA TGTGCCAGCAGCGTAGAGAGGGCCGCCAATTCACCCCTCCACTTT.

This chain joins TRBV11-2 and TRBJ1-4; D may be TRBD1 (5 bases). This CDR3 has 14 amino acids. Per the germline V gene, CDR1 is SGHAT and CDR2 is FQNNGV. Trimming shortened V by 7 bases and J by 8 bases, and 17 bases separated the two germline ends. DNA for the CDR3: TGTGCCAGCACCCCGAGCAGGGCGGGAGAAAAACTGTTTTTT. It specifies CASTPSRAGEKLFF.

The chain couples TRBV18 to TRBJ2-3; no firm D call. Germline V gene lookup returns CDR1 KGHSH and CDR2 LQKENI. V was pared by 0 bases and J by 2 bases, with 3 bases between. The CDR3 loop spans 13 amino acids. CDR3 coding DNA: TGTGCCAGCTCACCACCCGTCACAGATACGCAGTATTTT. Amino acid sequence: CASSPPVTDTQYF.

V usage is TRBV27 and J usage is TRBJ2-1, with 14 bases identical to TRBD2. The CDR3 totals 16 residues. V lost 5 bases and J lost 4; bases outside the gene matches: 4. Germline V lookup: CDR1 MNHEY, CDR2 SMNVEV (reference sequence). CDR3 nucleotide sequence: TGTGCCAGCAGTGCGGGACTAGCGGGGGATTACAATGAGCAGTTCTTC. This encodes CASSAGLAGDYNEQFF.

This rearrangement joins TRBV27 to TRBJ2-3; D is ambiguous. V was clipped by 6 bases and J by 1 base, with 8 bases between them. Per the germline V gene, CDR1 is MNHEY and CDR2 is SMNVEV (reference sequence). This CDR3 spans 13 amino acids. CDR3 sequence reads: CASSLYRTDTQYF. The CDR3 coding sequence is TGTGCCAGCAGCCTCTATCGCACAGATACGCAGTATTTT.

V is TRBV6-5 and J is TRBJ1-5, with D possibly TRBD1 on 5 matching bases. Deletions cut 6 bases from V and 2 bases from J, with 14 bases between. The CDR3 is made up of 15 amino acids. Germline-derived CDR1 and CDR2 are MNHEY and SVGAGI. CDR3 DNA sequence: TGTGCCAGCAGCAGAGCGGGGGTTCGCAATCAGCCCCAGCATTTT. Protein sequence: CASSRAGVRNQPQHF.

The chain recombines TRBV10-1 with TRBJ1-2; 7 bases match TRBD1. Per germline, CDR1 WNHNN and CDR2 SYGVQD (reference sequence). The CDR3 is made up of 13 amino acids. The V gene end was trimmed by 3 bases and the J gene end by 7 bases; junction bases not matched to a gene: 5. The DNA of the CDR3 is TGCGCCAGCAGTGAAGACAGGGTACGTGGCTACACCTTC. Translated, it gives CASSEDRVRGYTF.

The chain links TRBV3-1 (or the pseudogene TRBV3-2) to TRBJ1-3, with TRBD1 as a possible D gene (6 bases). The CDR3 is 17 amino acids. Germline V lookup: CDR1 LGHDT, CDR2 YNNKEL (reference sequence). The V end was cut by 1 base, the J end by 1 base, with 14 bases between. The chain's CDR3 is CASSQVPQGRSGNTIYF. The CDR3 region has the DNA TGTGCCAGCAGCCAAGTCCCCCAGGGGCGATCTGGAAACACCATATATTTT.

The chain employs TRBV7-6 and TRBJ2-2, with D possibly being TRBD1 (6 bases). CDR3 length: 15 residues. The V end lost 5 bases, the J end lost 4 bases, and 14 bases lay between the germline ends. Germline V gives CDR1 SGHVS, CDR2 FNYEAQ. The CDR3 coding sequence is TGTGCCAGCAGCCAAAGGGACACCGGCACCGGGGAGCTGTTTTTT. This codes for CASSQRDTGTGELFF.

The chain carries TRBV5-1 and TRBJ2-2; TRBD1 matches 10 bases. V was pared by 7 bases and J by 6 bases, with 6 bases of the junction left unmatched. Germline values: CDR1 SGHRS, CDR2 YFSETQ. The CDR3 totals 14 residues. CDR3 DNA: TGCGCCAGCGAGAGGACAGGGGGACCCGGGGAGCTGTTTTTT. Translated, it gives CASERTGGPGELFF.

V is TRBV6-2 or TRBV6-3 and J is TRBJ1-5; D gene uncertain. This CDR3 spans 14 amino acids. CDR1 is MNHEY, CDR2 SVGEGT, per germline. V was shortened by 6 bases and J by 0 bases, with 9 bases between the two germline ends. In DNA, the CDR3 is TGTGCCAGCAGCCTCCTCTCTAGCAATCAGCCCCAGCATTTT. Translating gives CASSLLSSNQPQHF.

The chain couples TRBV7-8 to TRBJ1-1, with D uncertain. Trimming took off 4 bases at V and 0 bases at J, with 6 bases between the two ends. The CDR3 consists of 13 residues. Germline CDR1 reads SGHVS; CDR2 reads FQNEAQ. CDR3 sequence reads: CASSYDLNTEAFF. The CDR3 DNA is TGTGCCAGCAGCTACGACTTGAACACTGAAGCTTTCTTT.

The gene calls are TRBV7-9 and TRBJ1-4, with D perhaps matching TRBD1 (5 bases). Trimming cost V 5 bases and J 8 bases, with 18 bases left between them. The CDR3 consists of 15 residues. CDR1 and CDR2 from the germline V gene are SEHNR and FQNEAQ (reference sequence). CDR3 region: CASSPPGVGREKLFF. CDR3 sequence (DNA): TGTGCCAGCAGCCCTCCGGGGGTCGGGAGGGAAAAACTGTTTTTT.

The V gene is TRBV5-4, the J gene TRBJ2-7, with 9 bases aligning to TRBD2. The germline V gene encodes CDR1 SGHNT and CDR2 YYREEE (reference sequence). V lost 4 bases and J lost 3; bases outside the gene matches: 5. This CDR3 spans 14 amino acids. In nucleotides, the CDR3 is TGTGCCAGCAGCACGAGCGGGGGGTTCTACGAGCAGTACTTC. Residues: CASSTSGGFYEQYF.

The rearrangement links TRBV15 to TRBJ1-1; no definite D call. Germline V gene lookup returns CDR1 LNHNV and CDR2 YYDKDF (reference sequence). This CDR3 spans 15 amino acids. V was shortened by 4 bases and J by 9 bases, with 21 bases between the two germline ends. This CDR3 reads CATSTSRRRRTQAFF. The CDR3 DNA reads TGTGCCACCAGCACCTCCAGACGGCGGCGGACTCAAGCTTTCTTT.

This chain links TRBV18 with TRBJ2-7, with D possibly matching TRBD1 (6 bases). V was shortened by 2 bases and J by 2 bases, with 7 bases between the two germline ends. This CDR3 has 13 residues. Germline V gives CDR1 KGHSH, CDR2 LQKENI. CDR3 coding DNA: TGTGCCAGCTCACCAGGGGGCCCCTACGAGCAGTACTTC. It is translated as CASSPGGPYEQYF.